This T cell receptor (beta chain) was captured in a study of shared clonotypes between healthy human individuals. General study points: Rarefaction gave evidence that sorted-subset sequencing remained incomplete despite large depth. Among the subsets, naive ones generally showed larger estimated richness than memory ones.

This clone occurred once. Antigen unknown. Genomic DNA per cell subset filled all wells of several immunoSEQ plates. Assay used: immunoSEQ multiplex PCR; TCRdb lists only in-frame clones, some missing. The sample carries over a million clones, roughly 96% recorded once. Negatively enriched CD4+ T cells were divided by CD45RA into naive and memory. In germline, CDR1 is ENHRY, CDR2 SYGVKD. CDR3 length equals 13 residues. V lost 10 bases to trimming and J lost 3 bases, with 14 bases between them. The sequencing sample was made of naive CD4+ T cells sorted from blood. Documented subset: CD45RA+ positively selected. The clonotype originates from a young man in good health. The rearrangement uses TRBV10-3 and TRBJ2-3; D may correspond to TRBD1 or TRBD2 (6 bases each). The CDR3 protein is CATVGGGTDTQYF. The CDR3 bases are TGTGCCACCGTCGGGGGCGGGACAGATACGCAGTATTTT.